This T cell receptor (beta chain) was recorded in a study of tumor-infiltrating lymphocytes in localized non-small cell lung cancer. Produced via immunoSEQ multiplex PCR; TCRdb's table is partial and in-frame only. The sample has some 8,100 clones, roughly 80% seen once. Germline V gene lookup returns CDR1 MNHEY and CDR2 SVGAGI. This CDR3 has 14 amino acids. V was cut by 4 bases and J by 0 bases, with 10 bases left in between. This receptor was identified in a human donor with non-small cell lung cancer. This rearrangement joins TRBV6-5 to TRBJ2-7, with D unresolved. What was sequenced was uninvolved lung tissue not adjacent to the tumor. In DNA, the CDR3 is TGTGCCAGCAGTTTGGCAGGCCTCTCCTACGAGCAGTACTTC. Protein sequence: CASSLAGLSYEQYF.